The 21 T cell receptor beta chains below were found in one sample sequenced in a study of T cell repertoires in cytomegalovirus infection. Each CDR3 protein gets one entry after TCRdb re-called the reads with MiXCR. Here the sample spans roughly 230,000 distinct CDR3 sequences, around 12% being singletons. Sequenced material: PBMCs. All receptors come from a human donor in good health (CMV status not recorded). Some clones in this sample may be carry-over from other donors' samples.

This chain connects TRBV6-6 to TRBJ2-1, with 11 bases aligning to TRBD2. This CDR3 is built from 15 residues. Germline CDR1 is MNHNY and CDR2 is SVGAGI (reference sequence). Losses at the gene ends were 5 bases for V and 8 bases for J; bases not matched to a gene: 8. The DNA of the CDR3 is TGTGCCAGCAGTACTAGCGGGGGAGGTATCGATGAGCAGTTCTTC. Translation: CASSTSGGGIDEQFF.

This clonotype was counted many times. The gene calls are TRBV20-1 and TRBJ1-1, with D possibly being TRBD1 (5 bases). There are 15 residues in the CDR3. Germline CDR1 DFQATT, CDR2 SNEGSKA (reference sequence). V was shortened by 3 bases and J by 1 base, with 15 bases between the two germline ends. CDR3 in DNA: TGCAGTGCTAGTTCGCTGGGGCGCGGGAACACTGAAGCTTTCTTT. Protein: CSASSLGRGNTEAFF.

This clonotype came up many times. The V and J genes are TRBV5-4 and TRBJ2-5, with TRBD2 as a possible D gene (6 bases). Trimming took 3 bases from V and 2 from J, leaving 17 bases between them. Germline lookup yields CDR1 SGHNT and CDR2 YYREEE (reference sequence). This CDR3 region has 16 residues. Here the CDR3 reads CASSSGGVAAQETQYF. In DNA form, the CDR3 reads TGTGCCAGCAGCTCAGGCGGCGTAGCGGCACAAGAGACCCAGTACTTC. The whole variable domain, remainder taken from reference TRBV5-4 and TRBJ2-5, is ETGVTQSPTHLIKTRGQQVTLRCSSQSGHNTVSWYQQALGQGPQFIFQYYREEENGRGNFPPRFSGLQFPNYSSELNVNALELDDSALYLCASSSGGVAAQETQYFGPGTRLLVL.

This clonotype was found many times. The V call is TRBV29-1, the J call TRBJ1-1; D remains ambiguous. This CDR3 is 16 amino acids long. Germline-derived CDR1 and CDR2 are SQVTM and ANQGSEA. Trimming cost V 5 bases and J 1 base, with 20 bases left between them. This CDR3 reads CSVLDLTRKQNTEAFF. DNA of the CDR3: TGCAGCGTTCTCGATCTGACACGTAAACAGAACACTGAAGCTTTCTTT.

As DNA, the CDR3 is TGTGCCAGCAGCCAAGGAGGGGGGGCCGATGAGCAGTTCTTC. Translated: CASSQGGGADEQFF. V is TRBV3-1 and J is TRBJ2-1; D is possibly TRBD2 (7 bases). Germline V CDR1 and CDR2: LGHDT, YNNKEL (reference sequence). The CDR3 is 14 residues long. Trimming took off 1 base at V and 8 bases at J, with 12 bases between the two ends.

Ten or more counts support this clonotype. The chain couples TRBV11-2 to TRBJ1-1; no definite D call. The CDR3 runs to 14 residues. Germline CDR1 and CDR2: SGHAT and FQNNGV. The ends were cut back, 2 bases at V and 1 base at J, with 8 bases in the middle. The CDR3 reads CASSLLSPNTEAFF. DNA for the CDR3: TGTGCCAGCAGCTTACTCAGTCCGAACACTGAAGCTTTCTTT.

This clonotype has a count of ten or more. Here the CDR3 DNA reads TGTGCCAGCAGTTTGGCCGGGACAGTAAACACTGAAGCTTTCTTT. This gives the protein CASSLAGTVNTEAFF. The chain employs TRBV28 and TRBJ1-1, with 7 nucleotides matching TRBD1. This CDR3 has 15 residues. The junction had 6 bases not matched to a gene; V was cut back by 3 bases and J by 2 bases. Per germline, CDR1 MDHEN and CDR2 SYDVKM.

Many counts were recorded for this clonotype. The rearrangement uses TRBV7-8 and TRBJ1-1, with D perhaps TRBD1 (5 bases). CDR1 is SGHVS and CDR2 is FQNEAQ in the germline V gene. V was cut by 5 bases and J by 2 bases, with 15 bases left in between. CDR3 size: 15 residues. The CDR3 reads CASSVRDSKNTEAFF. CDR3 in DNA: TGTGCCAGCAGCGTCCGGGACTCGAAAAACACTGAAGCTTTCTTT.

This sequence joins TRBV28 and TRBJ1-2; tentatively, D is TRBD1 (5 bases). Trimming cost V 5 bases and J 0 bases, with 10 bases left between them. The CDR3 is made up of 14 amino acids. CDR1 and CDR2 (germline): MDHEN, SYDVKM. For the CDR3, the DNA is TGTGCCAGCAGTCGGGGCGGATCTAACTATGGCTACACCTTC. Translation: CASSRGGSNYGYTF.

This clonotype was found many times. This chain joins TRBV11-2 and TRBJ2-3; the match to TRBD2 covers 12 bases. The CDR3 sequence is 17 residues long. Germline-derived CDR1 and CDR2 are SGHAT and FQNNGV. V lost 4 bases to trimming and J lost 3 bases; unmatched junction nucleotides: 8. The DNA for the CDR3 is TGTGCCAGCAGCTCGCTAGGACTAGCGGGATGGACAGATACGCAGTATTTT. It encodes CASSSLGLAGWTDTQYF. Complete variable domain (other parts from reference TRBV11-2 and TRBJ2-3): EAGVAQSPRYKIIEKRQSVAFWCNPISGHATLYWYQQILGQGPKLLIQFQNNGVVDDSQLPKDRFSAERLKGVDSTLKIQPAKLEDSAVYLCASSSLGLAGWTDTQYFGPGTRLTVL.

The rearrangement links TRBV29-1 to TRBJ2-5, with D possibly TRBD2 on 7 matching bases. The CDR3 length is 13 residues. The germline CDR1 and CDR2 sequences are SQVTM and ANQGSEA. With 6 bases removed from V and 5 bases from J, the gap between germline ends came to 16 bases. The CDR3 is CSVLRGGGETQYF. The CDR3 region has the DNA TGCAGCGTCCTGAGGGGGGGCGGGGAGACCCAGTACTTC.

This clonotype appeared many times. The J gene is TRBJ2-3, the V gene TRBV7-2, with TRBD2 identical over 7 bases. Germline V CDR1 and CDR2: SGHTA, FQGNSA. The length of the CDR3 is 15 residues. Trimming cost V 1 base and J 2 bases; bases outside gene matches: 3. In DNA form, the CDR3 reads TGTGCCAGCAGCTTAGTCAGCGGGGTCACAGATACGCAGTATTTT. Translation gives CASSLVSGVTDTQYF.

This clonotype has at least ten counts. This sequence joins TRBV7-2 and TRBJ2-7; 13 bases are a match to TRBD2. CDR3 length: 15 amino acids. Germline V gene sequence: CDR1 SGHTA, CDR2 FQGNSA. V lost 5 bases and J lost 2; bases outside the gene matches: 3. The CDR3, as DNA: TGTGCCAGCAGCGAGGGACTAGCGGGGACCTACGAGCAGTACTTC. Protein product: CASSEGLAGTYEQYF.

At least ten counts were recorded for this clonotype. The chain recombines TRBV19 with TRBJ1-3; D call uncertain. Per the germline V gene, CDR1 is LNHDA and CDR2 is SQIVND (reference sequence). Trimming left V 11 bases short and J 0 bases short, with 14 bases between. The CDR3 has 14 residues. In DNA form, the CDR3 reads TGTGCCTCACGGCCGGGCAACTCTGGAAACACCATATATTTT. Its protein is CASRPGNSGNTIYF.

As concerns this clonotype: This could be a read error, since a much larger clone is one nucleotide away. The CDR3 end shows no conserved phenylalanine or tryptophan, and so a read error is likely. The chain couples TRBV29-1 to TRBJ2-7; 12 nucleotides match TRBD2. The CDR3 is 16 residues long. After removal of 3 bases from V and 0 bases from J, the junction contained 6 bases not matched to a gene. Germline V gene sequence: CDR1 SQVTM, CDR2 ANQGSEA. The CDR3 loop reads CSVEGLAGGSSYEQYL. CDR3 nucleotide sequence: TGCAGCGTTGAGGGACTAGCGGGTGGGAGCTCCTACGAGCAGTACCTC.

This chain uses TRBV25-1 with TRBJ1-1; D ambiguous. The CDR3 totals 13 residues. The germline V and J ends were trimmed by 6 bases and 12 bases, with 20 bases remaining between them. From germline, CDR1 is MGHDK and CDR2 SYGVNS. For the CDR3, the DNA is TGTGCCAGCAGCCCATTACGGGGTACGGGAACTTTCTTT. This translates into CASSPLRGTGTFF.

At least ten counts were recorded for this clonotype. CDR3 sequence reads: CASSIQTGANTGELFF. CDR3 coding DNA: TGTGCCAGTAGTATCCAGACAGGGGCGAACACCGGGGAGCTGTTTTTT. The V gene is TRBV19, the J gene TRBJ2-2; 8 bases agree with TRBD1. CDR1 and CDR2 from the germline V gene are LNHDA and SQIVND (reference sequence). CDR3 length: 16 amino acids. The V gene end was trimmed by 3 bases and the J gene end by 0 bases; junction bases not matched to a gene: 3. The full variable domain, rest sourced from reference TRBV19 and TRBJ2-2, is DGGITQSPKYLFRKEGQNVTLSCEQNLNHDAMYWYRQDPGQGLRLIYYSQIVNDFQKGDIAEGYSVSREKKESFPLTVTSAQKNPTAFYLCASSIQTGANTGELFFGEGSRLTVL.

This clonotype appeared a few times. V gene TRBV12-5 combines with J gene TRBJ2-1; 8 bases agree with TRBD2. This CDR3 is built from 14 residues. Germline V gene sequence: CDR1 LGHNT, CDR2 FRNRAP. V lost 4 bases and J lost 11; bases outside the gene matches: 10. The DNA of the CDR3 is TGTGCTAGTGGTTGGCTTCCGGGACTAGGGAAGCAGTTCTTC. Translating it yields CASGWLPGLGKQFF.

This chain links TRBV9 with TRBJ1-1; D uncertain. The CDR3 is 14 amino acids. Deletions cut 4 bases from V and 0 bases from J, with 10 bases between. Germline V gene data show CDR1 as SGDLS and CDR2 as YYNGEE. CDR3 sequence (DNA): TGTGCCAGCAGCCTAAACCCAATGAACACTGAAGCTTTCTTT. Protein: CASSLNPMNTEAFF.

Many counts were recorded for this clonotype. The chain couples TRBV7-2 to TRBJ2-3; 11 bases fit TRBD2. Germline lookup yields CDR1 SGHTA and CDR2 FQGNSA. Trimming cost V 5 bases and J 1 base; bases outside gene matches: 5. The CDR3 contains 16 residues. CDR3 protein: CASSPLLAGGTDTQYF. As DNA, the CDR3 is TGTGCCAGCAGCCCCCTACTAGCGGGGGGCACAGATACGCAGTATTTT. The entire variable domain, with the rest obtained from reference TRBV7-2 and TRBJ2-3, is as follows: GAGVSQSPSNKVTEKGKDVELRCDPISGHTALYWYRQSLGQGLEFLIYFQGNSAPDKSGLPSDRFSAERTGGSVSTLTIQRTQQEDSAVYLCASSPLLAGGTDTQYFGPGTRLTVL.

This clonotype showed up many times. The chain employs TRBV7-2 and TRBJ2-7, with unresolved D. Germline CDR1 SGHTA, CDR2 FQGNSA. Trimming took 1 base from V and 3 from J, leaving 16 bases between them. The CDR3 covers 16 residues. In nucleotides, the CDR3 is TGTGCCAGCAGCTTAGAAACCTCAAAGAATTTCTACGAGCAGTACTTC. This encodes CASSLETSKNFYEQYF.